The T cell receptor (beta chain) described here comes from a study of cytomegalovirus exposure and HLA in healthy donors. Donors showed nominal health when sampled, although they likely had unrecorded immune exposures. Primers for the PCR totalled 60 Vbeta and 13 Jbeta. The assay was immunoSEQ multiplex PCR, and TCRdb's table has in-frame clones only and misses some. The repertoire holds 150,000 to 200,000 clones, with around four fifths as singletons. The specimen sequenced was PBMCs. The sequence derives from a man between 18 and 35 years old in good health and CMV-seropositive.

The CDR3 loop reads CASSLDPRQTGSGNTIYF. CDR3 coding DNA: TGTGCCAGCAGCTTAGACCCTCGACAGACCGGCTCTGGAAACACCATATATTTT. V gene TRBV7-9 combines with J gene TRBJ1-3; D is possibly TRBD1 (5 bases). The CDR3 runs to 18 residues. Trimming removed 1 base at V and 0 bases at J, with 16 bases between. CDR1 SEHNR and CDR2 FQNEAQ come from the germline V gene (reference sequence).